These 25 T cell receptor beta chains came from one sample sequenced in a study of cytomegalovirus exposure and HLA in healthy donors. The PCR contained 60 Vbeta and 13 Jbeta primers. Some clones are missing from TCRdb's copy, which holds only in-frame ones; the method was immunoSEQ multiplex PCR. Across roughly 77,000 clones, the top ten clones capture 3.8% of the sample. The material sequenced was PBMCs. Receptors were obtained from a female donor in good health and CMV-seropositive.

The chain uses TRBV6-5 and TRBJ2-7; tentative D call: TRBD2 (6 bases). CDR3 length equals 11 residues. Trimming took off 8 bases at V and 2 bases at J, with 7 bases between the two ends. Germline-derived CDR1 and CDR2 are MNHEY and SVGAGI. Written as DNA, the CDR3 is TGTGCCAGCTGGGGGGCCTACGAGCAGTACTTC. It codes for CASWGAYEQYF.

This chain joins TRBV10-3 and TRBJ2-7; 13 nucleotides line up with TRBD2. The CDR3 is 14 residues long. Germline values: CDR1 ENHRY, CDR2 SYGVKD. Trimming took 6 bases from V and 7 from J; bases not matched to a gene: 6. The CDR3 here is CAISGLAGAAEQYF. CDR3 in DNA: TGTGCCATCAGCGGACTAGCGGGAGCTGCGGAGCAGTACTTC.

The V and J genes are TRBV9 and TRBJ1-2, with D hard to call. Germline loops: CDR1 SGDLS, CDR2 YYNGEE. With 2 bases removed from V and 3 bases from J, the gap between germline ends came to 14 bases. This CDR3 has 15 amino acids. The CDR3 nucleotides are TGTGCCAGCAGCGTGGCAGGTGGCAGCTACTATGGCTACACCTTC. Protein product: CASSVAGGSYYGYTF.

V gene TRBV28 combines with J gene TRBJ1-4, with 7 bases fitting TRBD1. Trimming at V came to 10 bases and at J to 8 bases, leaving 10 bases not matched to a gene. The CDR3 is made up of 13 amino acids. From germline, CDR1 is MDHEN and CDR2 SYDVKM. CDR3 in amino acids: CATLPGQREKLFF. CDR3 nucleotide sequence: TGTGCCACCTTACCGGGACAGAGGGAAAAACTGTTTTTT.

CDR3 sequence reads: CASSLGGGLNTEAFF. In DNA form, the CDR3 reads TGCGCCAGCAGCTTGGGGGGGGGATTGAACACTGAAGCTTTCTTT. The chain has TRBV5-1 and TRBJ1-1, with D maybe TRBD1 (5 bases). The CDR3 has 15 residues. Trimming took 0 bases from V and 0 from J, leaving 9 bases between them. The germline V gene has CDR1 SGHRS and CDR2 YFSETQ. Drawing the rest from reference TRBV5-1 and TRBJ1-1, the complete variable domain is KAGVTQTPRYLIKTRGQQVTLSCSPISGHRSVSWYQQTPGQGLQFLFEYFSETQRNKGNFPGRFSGRQFSNSRSEMNVSTLELGDSALYLCASSLGGGLNTEAFFGQGTRLTVV.

The chain uses TRBV11-2 and TRBJ1-2; TRBD1 matches at 9 bases. J was trimmed by 8 bases and V by 5 bases; bases with no gene match: 9. The CDR3 covers 14 residues. In germline, CDR1 is SGHAT, CDR2 FQNNGV. The CDR3 DNA follows: TGTGCCAGCAGCGTGGACAGGGGACTTCGCGGCTACACCTTC. It is translated as CASSVDRGLRGYTF.

CDR3 DNA: TGTGCCAGCAGCTCCAGCCCGGGACAGCAAGAGACCCAGTACTTC. Translating it yields CASSSSPGQQETQYF. The chain carries TRBV7-6 and TRBJ2-5; 7 nucleotides align to TRBD1. Germline V gene data show CDR1 as SGHVS and CDR2 as FNYEAQ. V lost 4 bases to trimming and J lost 2 bases; unmatched junction nucleotides: 7. CDR3 length equals 15 residues.

This chain joins TRBV29-1 and TRBJ2-6; 9 bases align to TRBD1. The germline CDR1 and CDR2 sequences are SQVTM and ANQGSEA. Trimming cost V 2 bases and J 12 bases; bases outside gene matches: 14. CDR3 size: 16 residues. CDR3 loop: CSVEFGGGTGFRVLTF. The CDR3 DNA sequence: TGCAGCGTTGAATTTGGGGGGGGGACAGGGTTCCGCGTCCTGACTTTC.

The V and J genes are TRBV6-5 and TRBJ2-7, with 10 bases fitting TRBD2. Germline trimming cut 3 bases from V and 0 bases from J; bases unmatched to any gene: 2. The CDR3 runs 15 residues. In germline, CDR1 is MNHEY, CDR2 SVGAGI. The CDR3 is CASSYSSGSSYEQYF. CDR3 bases: TGTGCCAGCAGTTATTCTAGCGGGAGCTCCTACGAGCAGTACTTC.

The chain employs TRBV19 and TRBJ1-5; no reliable D call. CDR1 is LNHDA and CDR2 is SQIVND in the germline V gene (reference sequence). V was clipped by 3 bases and J by 11 bases, with 14 bases between them. The CDR3 length is 13 residues. CDR3 region: CASSMVSGFTQHF. The CDR3 bases are TGTGCCAGTAGTATGGTTTCCGGGTTTACCCAGCATTTT.

V usage is TRBV25-1 and J usage is TRBJ2-5; 7 bases align to TRBD2. V gave up 1 base and J gave up 3 bases; unmatched junction bases: 5. There are 15 residues in the CDR3. Germline V gene sequence: CDR1 MGHDK, CDR2 SYGVNS. CDR3 sequence reads: CASSEFVAGEETQYF. The CDR3 nucleotides are TGTGCCAGCAGTGAATTTGTAGCGGGTGAAGAGACCCAGTACTTC.

The genes are TRBV7-9 and TRBJ2-1; 10 bases are shared with TRBD2. CDR1 and CDR2 from the germline V gene are SEHNR and FQNEAQ (reference sequence). The CDR3 covers 14 residues. The V segment lost 2 bases and the J segment 7 bases; nucleotides outside the gene matches: 2. The CDR3 nucleotides read TGTGCCAGCAGCTTACTAGCGGGGGAGAATGAGCAGTTCTTC. This encodes CASSLLAGENEQFF.

The genes are TRBV5-1 and TRBJ2-7; 9 bases agree with TRBD1. CDR1 is SGHRS and CDR2 is YFSETQ in the germline V gene. The CDR3 is 15 amino acids. V lost 4 bases, J lost 2 bases, and 7 bases stayed unmatched. The CDR3 loop reads CASSPGQGIAYEQYF. The CDR3 DNA sequence: TGCGCCAGCAGCCCCGGACAGGGGATCGCCTACGAGCAGTACTTC.

The chain carries TRBV5-1 and TRBJ2-1; tentatively, D is TRBD2 (7 bases). Trimming took off 1 base at V and 8 bases at J, with 16 bases between the two ends. The CDR3 is 15 amino acids. Germline CDR1 and CDR2: SGHRS and YFSETQ. CDR3 DNA sequence: TGCGCCAGCAGCTTGCGGACTAGGGGGTCGGATGAGCAGTTCTTC. This gives the protein CASSLRTRGSDEQFF.

CDR3 coding DNA: TGCAGCGTTGGTGGAGACTCTGGAAACACCATATATTTT. It codes for CSVGGDSGNTIYF. This chain uses TRBV29-1 with TRBJ1-3; D unclear. Trimming shortened V by 4 bases and J by 0 bases, and 7 bases separated the two germline ends. This CDR3 has 13 amino acids. Germline V CDR1 and CDR2: SQVTM, ANQGSEA.

The rearrangement links TRBV5-1 to TRBJ2-7; 9 nucleotides agree with TRBD1. J lost 2 bases, V lost 5 bases, and 5 bases had no gene match. The CDR3 has 14 residues. In germline, CDR1 is SGHRS, CDR2 YFSETQ. The CDR3: CASRRQGETYEQYF. CDR3 in DNA: TGCGCCAGCAGGAGACAGGGGGAAACCTACGAGCAGTACTTC.

The CDR3 loop reads CASSFSVTGELFF. In DNA, the CDR3 is TGTGCCAGCAGCTTCTCAGTCACCGGGGAGCTGTTTTTT. The gene calls are TRBV7-2 and TRBJ2-2; no definite D call. V was pared by 3 bases and J by 4 bases, with 6 bases between. The CDR3 spans 13 residues. Germline V gene sequence: CDR1 SGHTA, CDR2 FQGNSA.

The chain uses TRBV5-1 and TRBJ2-1; D not resolved. Germline CDR1 reads SGHRS; CDR2 reads YFSETQ. V was trimmed by 0 bases and J by 7 bases, leaving 17 bases between them. The CDR3 sequence is 16 residues long. CDR3 nucleotides: TGCGCCAGCAGCTTGGTGGTTCGCCCCGGGTGGAATGAGCAGTTCTTC. Translation: CASSLVVRPGWNEQFF.

The DNA for the CDR3 is TGTGCCAGCTCACCACCCGACAGGGTTTTTAATTCACCCCTCCACTTT. This gives the protein CASSPPDRVFNSPLHF. The gene calls are TRBV18 and TRBJ1-6; 7 nucleotides line up with TRBD1. Per the germline V gene, CDR1 is KGHSH and CDR2 is LQKENI. The CDR3 length is 16 residues. Germline trimming cut 0 bases from V and 6 bases from J; bases unmatched to any gene: 5.

This rearrangement joins TRBV19 to TRBJ1-5; TRBD1 is a possible D gene (6 bases). Germline V lookup: CDR1 LNHDA, CDR2 SQIVND (reference sequence). With 0 bases removed from V and 7 bases from J, the gap between germline ends came to 16 bases. The CDR3 extends over 16 amino acids. The CDR3 loop reads CASSIDITGLGQPQHF. The CDR3 DNA reads TGTGCCAGTAGTATAGATATTACAGGGCTAGGGCAGCCCCAGCATTTT.

CDR3 sequence reads: CASHVQGADGYTF. The CDR3, as DNA: TGTGCCAGCCATGTCCAGGGGGCGGATGGCTACACCTTC. The chain recombines TRBV5-6 with TRBJ1-2; 8 bases line up with TRBD1. The CDR3 contains 13 residues. The germline CDR1 and CDR2 sequences are SGHDT and YYEEEE. The V gene end was trimmed by 7 bases and the J gene end by 6 bases; junction bases not matched to a gene: 8.

The chain combines TRBV18 with TRBJ2-7; the match to TRBD1 covers 8 bases. This CDR3 has 14 amino acids. The germline gives CDR1 KGHSH, CDR2 LQKENI. V gave up 4 bases and J gave up 5 bases; unmatched junction bases: 7. CDR3 amino acids: CASSLGQGADEQYF. CDR3 coding DNA: TGTGCCAGCTCACTTGGACAGGGAGCCGACGAGCAGTACTTC.

This rearrangement joins TRBV18 to TRBJ2-2; the match to TRBD2 covers 8 bases. This CDR3 has 15 amino acids. The V gene end was trimmed by 3 bases and the J gene end by 0 bases; junction bases not matched to a gene: 0. In germline, CDR1 is KGHSH, CDR2 LQKENI. The CDR3 DNA reads as TGTGCCAGCTCACCTAGCGGGACGAACACCGGGGAGCTGTTTTTT. Protein product: CASSPSGTNTGELFF.

The chain couples TRBV28 to TRBJ2-6, with 8 bases aligning to TRBD1. Germline V lookup: CDR1 MDHEN, CDR2 SYDVKM. This CDR3 region has 15 residues. The junction had 6 bases not matched to a gene; V was cut back by 7 bases and J by 4 bases. CDR3 loop: CASTRTGFGANVLTF. The CDR3, as DNA: TGTGCCAGCACCAGGACAGGGTTCGGGGCCAACGTCCTGACTTTC.

The genes are TRBV9 and TRBJ1-2; weak D call: TRBD1 (6 bases). The CDR3 totals 15 residues. The germline V gene encodes CDR1 SGDLS and CDR2 YYNGEE. V lost 0 bases to trimming and J lost 4 bases, with 13 bases between them. The CDR3 nucleotides are TGTGCCAGCAGCGTAGGAGGGGGTGTTAGCTATGGCTACACCTTC. Translation gives CASSVGGGVSYGYTF.